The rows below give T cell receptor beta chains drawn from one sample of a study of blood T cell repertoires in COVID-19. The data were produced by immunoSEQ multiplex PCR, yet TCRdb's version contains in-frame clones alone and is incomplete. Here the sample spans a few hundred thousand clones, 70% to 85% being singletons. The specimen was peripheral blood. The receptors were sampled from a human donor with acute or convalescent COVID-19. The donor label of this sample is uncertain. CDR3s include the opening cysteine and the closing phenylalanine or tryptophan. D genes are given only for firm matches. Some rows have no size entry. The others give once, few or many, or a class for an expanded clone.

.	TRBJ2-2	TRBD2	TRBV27	TGTGCCAGCAGTTTATATGGACTAGCGGGTGGGAACACCGGGGAGCTGTTTTTT	CASSLYGLAGGNTGELFF
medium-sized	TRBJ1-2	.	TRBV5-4	TGTGCCAGCAGCTTGTCGGCGGCGTTGGATGGCTACACCTTC	CASSLSAALDGYTF
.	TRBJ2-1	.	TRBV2	TGTGCCAGCAGTGGGCCAGGGCCCTACAATGAGCAGTTCTTC	CASSGPGPYNEQFF
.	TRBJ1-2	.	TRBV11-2	TGTGCCAGCAGCTTAGGACAGGACTTCTATGGCTACACCTTC	CASSLGQDFYGYTF
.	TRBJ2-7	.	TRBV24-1	TGTGCCACCAGTGACAGGGACACCTACGAGCAGTACTTC	CATSDRDTYEQYF
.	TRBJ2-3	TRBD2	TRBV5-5	TGTGCCAGCAGCTCCCGGCTAGCGGGGGGAGATACGCAGTATTTT	CASSSRLAGGDTQYF
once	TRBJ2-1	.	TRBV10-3	TGTGCCATCAGTGAGTACGGGACATTGAATGAGCAGTTCTTC	CAISEYGTLNEQFF
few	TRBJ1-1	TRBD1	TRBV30	TGTGCCCATCGACAGGGCCTGAACACTGAAGCTTTCTTT	CAHRQGLNTEAFF
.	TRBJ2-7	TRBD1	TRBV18	TGTGCCAGCTCGAACGGGGTAAACAGGGGGCGCGGTTACGAGCAGTACTTC	CASSNGVNRGRGYEQYF
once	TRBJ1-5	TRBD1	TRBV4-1	TGCGCCAGCAGCCAGACAGGGGTTGGTCAGCCCCAGCATTTT	CASSQTGVGQPQHF
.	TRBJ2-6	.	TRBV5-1	TGCGCCAGCAGCACTCAGGGATCTGGGGCCAACGTCCTGACTTTC	CASSTQGSGANVLTF
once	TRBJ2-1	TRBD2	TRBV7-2	TGTGCCAGCAGATCCCCTAGCGGGGGGGCCGGGAATGAGCAGTTCTTC	CASRSPSGGAGNEQFF
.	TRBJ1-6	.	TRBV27	TGTGCCAGCAGTCCGGGGGGTTTGGGTTCACCCCTCCACTTT	CASSPGGLGSPLHF
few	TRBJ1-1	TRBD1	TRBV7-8	TGTGCCAGCACCACAGGGGGGAACACTGAAGCTTTCTTT	CASTTGGNTEAFF
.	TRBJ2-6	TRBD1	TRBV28	TGTGCCAGCAGTCCTCGGACAGGGACACTCTCTGGGGCCAACGTCCTGACTTTC	CASSPRTGTLSGANVLTF
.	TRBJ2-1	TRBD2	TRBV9	TGTGCCAGCGAGCGGGGAGGGGACAATGAGCAGTTCTTC	CASERGGDNEQFF
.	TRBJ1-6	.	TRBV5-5	TGTGCCAGCAGCTTGGCGGGAGGCCCCCTCCGAGGGTCACCCCTCCACTTT	CASSLAGGPLRGSPLHF
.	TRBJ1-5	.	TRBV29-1	TGCAGCGTTTCCACGGGGAGTCATCAGCCCCAGCATTTT	CSVSTGSHQPQHF
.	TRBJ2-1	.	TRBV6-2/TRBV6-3	TGTGCCAGCAGTAAACAGGTTAGCTCCTACAATGAGCAGTTCTTC	CASSKQVSSYNEQFF
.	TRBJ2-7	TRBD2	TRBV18	TGTGCCAGCTCACCGAGAGCGGGATTTCGTAGGACTCCCTACGAGCAGTACTTC	CASSPRAGFRRTPYEQYF
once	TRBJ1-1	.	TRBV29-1	TGCAGCGTTGAAGAAGGGGGGAACACTGAAGCTTTCTTT	CSVEEGGNTEAFF
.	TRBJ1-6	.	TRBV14	TGTGCCAGCAGCCAAGACCTTCTTAATTCACCCCTCCACTTT	CASSQDLLNSPLHF